Presented here are 30 T cell receptor beta chains from one specimen sequenced in a study of blood T cell repertoires in COVID-19. Produced via immunoSEQ multiplex PCR; TCRdb's table is partial and in-frame only. This table holds under 500,000 clones, 80% to 90% found once. Sequencing was carried out using peripheral blood. These receptors were obtained from a woman aged 25-40 years with acute or convalescent COVID-19.

The V and J genes are TRBV28 and TRBJ1-2; D remains ambiguous. CDR3 length: 12 amino acids. Per germline, CDR1 MDHEN and CDR2 SYDVKM. Deletions cut 6 bases from V and 5 bases from J, with 10 bases between. For the CDR3, the DNA is TGTGCCAGCAGCGGACTCAAGTATGGCTACACCTTC. It specifies CASSGLKYGYTF.

The genes are TRBV20-1 and TRBJ2-1, with D perhaps matching TRBD1 (5 bases). The CDR3 is 11 amino acids. Germline CDR1 DFQATT, CDR2 SNEGSKA (reference sequence). Deletions cut 5 bases from V and 6 bases from J, with 8 bases between. The chain's CDR3 is CSAPRGNEQFF. CDR3 sequence (DNA): TGCAGTGCTCCAAGGGGCAATGAGCAGTTCTTC.

In this sample, this clone turned up once. The chain combines TRBV2 with TRBJ1-2; TRBD1 aligns across 9 bases. J lost 8 bases, V lost 6 bases, and 13 bases had no gene match. This CDR3 has 15 residues. Germline CDR1 reads SNHLY; CDR2 reads FYNNEI. CDR3 coding DNA: TGTGCCAGCAGCGCCTTACTCCGGGACAGGGAAGGCTACACCTTC. Protein: CASSALLRDREGYTF.

The V and J genes are TRBV7-9 and TRBJ1-3; D gene uncertain. The germline CDR1 and CDR2 sequences are SEHNR and FQNEAQ (reference sequence). Trimming took off 5 bases at V and 10 bases at J, with 12 bases between the two ends. The CDR3 spans 12 residues. The CDR3 is CASSPRLQTIYF. CDR3 in DNA: TGTGCCAGCAGCCCTAGACTCCAGACCATATATTTT.

V usage is TRBV2 and J usage is TRBJ1-6, with D maybe TRBD1 (6 bases). V gave up 5 bases and J gave up 7 bases, with 18 bases separating them. This CDR3 comprises 16 residues. CDR1 is SNHLY, CDR2 FYNNEI, per germline. The CDR3 protein is CASSSNSAGANSPLHF. The CDR3 DNA reads as TGTGCCAGCAGTTCTAATAGCGCAGGGGCCAATTCACCCCTCCACTTT.

This chain joins TRBV4-1 and TRBJ2-5, with unresolved D. Germline CDR1 is MGHRA and CDR2 is YSYEKL. V was pared by 2 bases and J by 1 base, with 5 bases between. The CDR3 spans 13 residues. CDR3 in DNA: TGCGCCAGCAGCCAACTATTCCAAGAGACCCAGTACTTC. Residues: CASSQLFQETQYF.

The chain couples TRBV27 to TRBJ1-5; TRBD1 matches at 10 bases. The trim removed 5 bases at V and 4 bases at J, leaving 11 bases unmatched. This CDR3 is 17 amino acids long. Germline loops: CDR1 MNHEY, CDR2 SMNVEV (reference sequence). Written as DNA, the CDR3 is TGTGCCAGCAGTCCCGGGACAGGGGATATGAGTAATCAGCCCCAGCATTTT. Its protein product is CASSPGTGDMSNQPQHF.

This chain joins TRBV30 and TRBJ1-3; D unclear. This CDR3 spans 20 amino acids. V lost 2 bases and J 0 bases, leaving 26 bases between the germline ends. Germline V gives CDR1 GTSNPN, CDR2 SVGIG (reference sequence). The CDR3 is CAWSPPGRLGSFFSGNTIYF. As DNA, the CDR3 is TGTGCCTGGAGTCCCCCGGGAAGGTTGGGTTCTTTTTTCTCTGGAAACACCATATATTTT.

This clone appeared a few times. The V and J genes are TRBV2 and TRBJ2-2, with D perhaps matching TRBD2 (7 bases). Germline V gene lookup returns CDR1 SNHLY and CDR2 FYNNEI. V was shortened by 6 bases and J by 3 bases, with 17 bases between the two germline ends. The CDR3 is 16 amino acids. For the CDR3, the DNA is TGTGCCAGCAGGGTGGCGGGGGCGAGTTACACCGGGGAGCTGTTTTTT. Translation: CASRVAGASYTGELFF.

Remarks on this clone: Germline is not matched at one junction end, which may reflect a read error. The CDR3 region is CRPGTEKFFSGNTIYF. The CDR3 coding sequence is TGCCGACCAGGGACAGAAAAATTTTTCTCTGGAAACACCATATATTTT. This chain joins TRBV7-3 and TRBJ1-3, with 7 bases aligning to TRBD1. The CDR3 is 16 amino acids. CDR1 and CDR2 from the germline V gene are SGHTA and FQGTGA.

The chain carries TRBV10-3 and TRBJ2-1; D gene unclear. Germline CDR1 ENHRY, CDR2 SYGVKD. The CDR3 runs to 13 residues. Trimming took 0 bases from V and 9 from J, leaving 9 bases between them. CDR3 loop: CAISESPVSEQFF. The CDR3 DNA reads TGTGCCATCAGTGAGTCGCCGGTTAGTGAGCAGTTCTTC.

CDR3 bases: TGTGCCAGCAGCTCAGGTCTAGACGGGGGCACAGATACGCAGTATTTT. This translates into CASSSGLDGGTDTQYF. The chain carries TRBV7-9 and TRBJ2-3; D might be TRBD2 (5 bases). In germline, CDR1 is SEHNR, CDR2 FQNEAQ (reference sequence). The CDR3 has 16 residues. V lost 4 bases and J 1 base, leaving 15 bases between the germline ends.

The DNA of the CDR3 is TGTGCCAGCAGCTTTGACAGGGCTTCCTACGAGCAGTACTTC. The encoded protein is CASSFDRASYEQYF. V is TRBV11-2 and J is TRBJ2-7; TRBD1 matches 7 bases. V lost 3 bases to trimming and J lost 1 base; unmatched junction nucleotides: 3. The length of the CDR3 is 14 residues. Germline-derived CDR1 and CDR2 are SGHAT and FQNNGV.

The chain has TRBV28 and TRBJ2-5; 8 bases are a match to TRBD1. Germline loops: CDR1 MDHEN, CDR2 SYDVKM. This CDR3 has 16 amino acids. V dropped 4 bases and J dropped 3; count of bases not matched to a gene: 10. The CDR3 here is CASSSPPRQGKETQYF. The CDR3 coding sequence is TGTGCCAGCAGTTCCCCCCCGCGACAGGGGAAAGAGACCCAGTACTTC.

The chain employs TRBV7-9 and TRBJ2-7, with 9 bases fitting TRBD1. The V gene's germline CDR1 is SEHNR and CDR2 FQNEAQ (reference sequence). V dropped 5 bases and J dropped 7; count of bases not matched to a gene: 12. The CDR3 runs 15 residues. DNA for the CDR3: TGTGCCAGCAGCCCGGGACAGGGAACCTTCTGGGAGCAGTACTTC. It is translated as CASSPGQGTFWEQYF.

This rearrangement joins TRBV28 to TRBJ2-7; TRBD1 matches 9 bases. This CDR3 has 14 residues. In germline, CDR1 is MDHEN, CDR2 SYDVKM. V dropped 4 bases and J dropped 4; count of bases not matched to a gene: 5. CDR3 nucleotides: TGTGCCAGCAGTTCGGGGGACAGGGAATACGAGCAGTACTTC. This sequence encodes CASSSGDREYEQYF.

This rearrangement joins TRBV2 to TRBJ2-2, with D tentatively TRBD1 (5 bases). CDR1 SNHLY and CDR2 FYNNEI come from the germline V gene. This CDR3 contains 13 residues. Trimming left V 10 bases short and J 0 bases short, with 9 bases between. For the CDR3, the DNA is TGTGCCACGAAGGACACGAACACCGGGGAGCTGTTTTTT. Residues: CATKDTNTGELFF.

J is TRBJ2-3 and V is TRBV4-1, with 15 nucleotides matching TRBD2. Trimming removed 3 bases from V and 3 bases from J; junction bases left unmatched: 13. This CDR3 has 20 amino acids. In germline, CDR1 is MGHRA, CDR2 YSYEKL. CDR3 protein: CASSQDPPGLAGGLTDTQYF. CDR3 coding DNA: TGCGCCAGCAGCCAGGATCCCCCGGGACTAGCGGGGGGACTGACAGATACGCAGTATTTT.

The V and J genes are TRBV20-1 and TRBJ1-2, with unresolved D. This CDR3 is built from 10 residues. Germline V gene data show CDR1 as DFQATT and CDR2 as SNEGSKA (reference sequence). V lost 5 bases to trimming and J lost 8 bases, with 9 bases between them. CDR3 nucleotide sequence: TGCAGTGCTTACCAGTGGGGCTACACCTTC. This codes for CSAYQWGYTF.

This rearrangement joins TRBV7-9 to TRBJ1-6; D is possibly TRBD1 (5 bases). The CDR3 consists of 14 residues. Looked up from germline, CDR1 is SEHNR and CDR2 is FQNEAQ (reference sequence). Deletions cut 5 bases from V and 10 bases from J, with 15 bases between. Here the CDR3 DNA reads TGTGCCAGCAGCCCCGTGGGGGGTGCATCACCCCTCCACTTT. Translated, it gives CASSPVGGASPLHF.

This chain uses TRBV2 with TRBJ2-3, with 7 bases aligning to TRBD2. Germline V gene data show CDR1 as SNHLY and CDR2 as FYNNEI. This CDR3 is built from 18 residues. Trimming cost V 3 bases and J 0 bases; bases outside gene matches: 12. In DNA form, the CDR3 reads TGTGCCAGCAGTGAGAGAGGGGTGGGCGGGGGTAGCACAGATACGCAGTATTTT. Its protein is CASSERGVGGGSTDTQYF.

The chain recombines TRBV7-9 with TRBJ2-7; 9 positions agree with TRBD1. The CDR3 is 16 amino acids. The J segment lost 4 bases and the V segment lost 4 bases, leaving 11 bases of the junction unmatched. CDR1 is SEHNR and CDR2 is FQNEAQ in the germline V gene (reference sequence). The CDR3 region has the DNA TGTGCCAGCAGCTCCACCACCGACAGGGGGATATACGAGCAGTACTTC. Protein product: CASSSTTDRGIYEQYF. The full variable domain, completed using reference TRBV7-9 and TRBJ2-7, is DTGVSQNPRHKITKRGQNVTFRCDPISEHNRLYWYRQTLGQGPEFLTYFQNEAQLEKSRLLSDRFSAERPKGSFSTLEIQRTEQGDSAMYLCASSSTTDRGIYEQYFGPGTRLTVT.

The chain carries TRBV27 and TRBJ2-3; 8 nucleotides match TRBD1. The CDR3 contains 15 residues. The germline V gene has CDR1 MNHEY and CDR2 SMNVEV (reference sequence). After removal of 5 bases from V and 4 bases from J, the junction contained 8 bases not matched to a gene. The CDR3: CASSPHRGKADTQYF. The CDR3 DNA sequence: TGTGCCAGCAGTCCCCACAGGGGGAAAGCAGATACGCAGTATTTT.

The chain joins TRBV4-1 to TRBJ2-3; 9 bases align to TRBD1. V lost 3 bases to trimming and J lost 5 bases; unmatched junction nucleotides: 9. The CDR3 loop spans 16 amino acids. The V gene's germline CDR1 is MGHRA and CDR2 YSYEKL. CDR3 residues: CASSHDGQGNRDTQYF. CDR3 DNA sequence: TGCGCCAGCAGCCATGATGGACAGGGGAATAGAGATACGCAGTATTTT.

The chain couples TRBV5-1 to TRBJ2-7; 10 bases line up with TRBD1. Germline values: CDR1 SGHRS, CDR2 YFSETQ. This CDR3 is 14 amino acids long. V shed 4 bases, J shed 6 bases, and the junction held 7 bases outside the gene matches. The CDR3 protein is CASSRDRGLSEQYF. The CDR3 bases are TGCGCCAGCAGCAGGGACAGGGGACTCAGCGAGCAGTACTTC.

The V gene is TRBV9, the J gene TRBJ1-1; D gene ambiguous. The CDR3 runs 15 residues. CDR1 is SGDLS, CDR2 YYNGEE, per germline. Trimming shortened V by 0 bases and J by 0 bases, and 9 bases separated the two germline ends. The CDR3 DNA follows: TGTGCCAGCAGCGTAGGGGAGCCCATGAACACTGAAGCTTTCTTT. It is translated as CASSVGEPMNTEAFF.

This clone was counted between two and nine times. The gene calls are TRBV6-5 and TRBJ1-6, with D perhaps matching TRBD1 (5 bases). V gave up 7 bases and J gave up 7 bases, with 17 bases separating them. The CDR3 extends over 15 amino acids. The V gene's germline CDR1 is MNHEY and CDR2 SVGAGI. CDR3 residues: CASTPRGMGNSPLHF. DNA for the CDR3: TGTGCCAGCACCCCCCGGGGGATGGGAAATTCACCCCTCCACTTT.

This clone was recorded only once. The J gene is TRBJ2-2, the V gene TRBV11-2, with 9 positions matching TRBD2. The CDR3 has 14 residues. Germline trimming cut 8 bases from V and 4 bases from J; bases unmatched to any gene: 5. CDR1 SGHAT and CDR2 FQNNGV come from the germline V gene. CDR3 loop: CASALRGGTGELFF. Written as DNA, the CDR3 is TGTGCCAGCGCCTTGCGGGGGGGCACCGGGGAGCTGTTTTTT.

The V gene is TRBV14, the J gene TRBJ2-7; 8 bases fit TRBD1. Germline CDR1 SGHDN, CDR2 FVKESK. The V and J ends lost 1 base and 1 base, in that order; junction bases with no gene match: 6. This CDR3 is built from 16 residues. DNA of the CDR3: TGTGCCAGCAGCCAAGCCGGGACAGGTACTTCCTACGAGCAGTACTTC. It specifies CASSQAGTGTSYEQYF.

The sample holds a few counts of this clone. The CDR3 bases are TGTGCCAGTAGCATTGGACAGGGGACTGAAGCTTTCTTT. The encoded protein is CASSIGQGTEAFF. The chain combines TRBV19 with TRBJ1-1; 9 bases line up with TRBD1. CDR1 and CDR2 (germline): LNHDA, SQIVND (reference sequence). The CDR3 contains 13 residues. Trimming took 6 bases from V and 5 from J; bases not matched to a gene: 4.